This T cell receptor beta chain was documented in a study of identical twins. The germline V gene has CDR1 DFQATT and CDR2 SNEGSKA (reference sequence). Germline trimming cut 4 bases from V and 9 bases from J; bases unmatched to any gene: 8. CDR3 size: 15 residues. A single record per CDR3 protein comes from TCRdb applying MiXCR to the 5' RACE reads. In the table there are around 1.7 million distinct CDR3 sequences, about 32% of which are singletons. In its sample, this clonotype was seen a few times. V and J are TRBV20-1 and TRBJ2-1, with 14 bases fitting TRBD2. This TCR was sampled from a newborn girl in good health. The sequencing input was cord blood. The CDR3 nucleotides read TGCAGTGCTATAGACGGACTAGCGGGAGGAGGTGAGCAGTTCTTC. Protein sequence: CSAIDGLAGGGEQFF.